The 11 T cell receptor beta chains below were found in one sample sequenced in a study of blood T cell repertoires in COVID-19. Repertoires were generated with immunoSEQ multiplex PCR, while TCRdb's copy carries only in-frame clones and drops some. The profile shows approximately 220,000 clones, roughly 85% of them singletons. Sample: peripheral blood. Receptor source: a man aged 50 or older who had recovered from COVID-19.

V usage is TRBV2 and J usage is TRBJ2-1; 7 positions match TRBD2. From germline, CDR1 is SNHLY and CDR2 FYNNEI. V shed 4 bases and J 10 bases; nucleotides not matched to a gene: 10. This CDR3 has 14 residues. The CDR3 sequence is CASSVQRERLEQFF. The CDR3 DNA is TGTGCCAGCAGTGTCCAGCGGGAACGGTTAGAGCAGTTCTTC. The full variable domain, its missing parts supplied by reference TRBV2 and TRBJ2-1, is EPEVTQTPSHQVTQMGQEVILRCVPISNHLYFYWYRQILGQKVEFLVSFYNNEISEKSEIFDDQFSVERPDGSNFTLKIRSTKLEDSAMYFCASSVQRERLEQFFGPGTRLTVL.

The chain links TRBV5-6 to TRBJ1-5; 9 nucleotides match TRBD1. The CDR3 runs to 14 residues. Germline CDR1 and CDR2: SGHDT and YYEEEE. V lost 4 bases and J lost 7; bases outside the gene matches: 6. CDR3 in amino acids: CASSLRTGAQPQHF. CDR3 coding DNA: TGTGCCAGCAGCCTAAGGACAGGGGCCCAGCCCCAGCATTTT.

In DNA form, the CDR3 reads TGTGCCAGCAGGGGACAGGGGCCTATGCCCCAGCATTTT. Amino acids: CASRGQGPMPQHF. The chain combines TRBV6-6 with TRBJ1-5; TRBD1 agrees at 10 bases. Germline V CDR1 and CDR2: MNHNY, SVGAGI (reference sequence). This CDR3 is built from 13 residues. With 6 bases clipped from V and 9 bases from J, the junction kept 5 bases outside the gene matches.

The chain employs TRBV29-1 and TRBJ2-1; TRBD2 is a possible D gene (5 bases). CDR1 SQVTM and CDR2 ANQGSEA come from the germline V gene. This CDR3 comprises 14 residues. The CDR3 region has the DNA TGCGCCCAGGCGGGCAGAGAACATTACAATGAGCAGTTCTTC. Protein: CAQAGREHYNEQFF.

V is TRBV19 and J is TRBJ2-5; 10 bases align to TRBD2. The CDR3 runs to 17 residues. V was clipped by 3 bases and J by 4 bases; unmatched bases: 11. CDR1 and CDR2 from the germline V gene are LNHDA and SQIVND (reference sequence). The CDR3 is CASSIGLAGVLRETQYF. CDR3 DNA: TGTGCCAGTAGTATCGGGCTAGCGGGAGTTCTACGAGAGACCCAGTACTTC.

The V call is TRBV6-1, the J call TRBJ1-5; perhaps TRBD1 as D (5 bases). CDR1 is MNHNS, CDR2 SASEGT, per germline. V was shortened by 2 bases and J by 6 bases, with 17 bases between the two germline ends. The CDR3 has 16 residues. CDR3 in amino acids: CASSELEGRNGQPQHF. CDR3 DNA sequence: TGTGCCAGCAGTGAATTGGAGGGGCGCAACGGTCAGCCCCAGCATTTT.

Concerning this clone: Other nucleotide sequences from this sample produce the same CDR3. The rearrangement links TRBV5-4 to TRBJ2-7; D gene uncertain. CDR1 SGHNT and CDR2 YYREEE come from the germline V gene (reference sequence). V lost 0 bases and J lost 6, with 4 bases in between. CDR3 length: 11 residues. The CDR3 DNA is TGTGCCAGCAGCTTGGCCTCCGAGCAGTACTTC. Translating gives CASSLASEQYF.

The chain carries TRBV3-1 (or the pseudogene TRBV3-2) and TRBJ1-5, with TRBD1 matching 12 bases. V trimming: 4 bases; J trimming: 3 bases; junction bases outside the gene matches: 4. Germline V CDR1 and CDR2: LGHDT, YNNKEL (reference sequence). This CDR3 has 16 residues. CDR3 nucleotides: TGTGCCAGCAGCCTACGGGGACAGGGGGCCAATCAGCCCCAGCATTTT. The encoded protein is CASSLRGQGANQPQHF.

V is TRBV24-1 and J is TRBJ2-7, with a possible D match to TRBD1 (6 bases). Germline loops: CDR1 KGHDR, CDR2 SFDVKD. The CDR3 consists of 16 residues. The germline V and J ends were trimmed by 2 bases and 3 bases, with 16 bases remaining between them. Here the CDR3 reads CATSDSGGLGLYEQYF. CDR3 nucleotide sequence: TGTGCCACCAGTGATTCTGGGGGCTTGGGGCTCTACGAGCAGTACTTC.

J is TRBJ2-7 and V is TRBV14, with 8 bases identical to TRBD1. With V trimmed by 1 base and J by 2 bases, 4 bases remained unmatched. CDR3 size: 15 residues. The germline CDR1 and CDR2 sequences are SGHDN and FVKESK. DNA for the CDR3: TGTGCCAGCAGCCAAGGTAGGGGACAGGCCTACGAGCAGTACTTC. Translation: CASSQGRGQAYEQYF. Full variable domain (missing parts from reference TRBV14 and TRBJ2-7): EAGVTQFPSHSVIEKGQTVTLRCDPISGHDNLYWYRRVMGKEIKFLLHFVKESKQDESGMPNNRFLAERTGGTYSTLKVQPAELEDSGVYFCASSQGRGQAYEQYFGPGTRLTVT.

V gene TRBV5-3 combines with J gene TRBJ2-1; 10 bases match TRBD2. TRBV5-3 is placed among ORFs of uncertain function. The CDR3 has 19 amino acids. V was pared by 2 bases and J by 8 bases, with 19 bases of the junction left unmatched. The CDR3 region is CARSFPRGEREGRTYEQFF. CDR3 DNA sequence: TGTGCCAGAAGCTTTCCCCGGGGGGAGCGGGAGGGCCGGACCTATGAGCAGTTCTTC.